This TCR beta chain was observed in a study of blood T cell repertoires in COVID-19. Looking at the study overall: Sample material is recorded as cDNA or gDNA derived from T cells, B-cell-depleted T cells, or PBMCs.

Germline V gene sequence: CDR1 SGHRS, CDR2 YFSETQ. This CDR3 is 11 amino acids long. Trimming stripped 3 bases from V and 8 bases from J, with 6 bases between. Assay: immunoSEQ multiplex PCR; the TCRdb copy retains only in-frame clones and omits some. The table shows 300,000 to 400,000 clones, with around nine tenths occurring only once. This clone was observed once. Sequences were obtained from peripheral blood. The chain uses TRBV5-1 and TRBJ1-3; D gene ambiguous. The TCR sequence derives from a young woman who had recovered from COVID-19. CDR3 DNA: TGCGCCAGCAGCTCGAGTCACACCATATATTTT. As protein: CASSSSHTIYF.